This T cell receptor beta chain was captured by sequencing in a study of blood T cell repertoires in COVID-19. Study in general: The samples span acute and convalescent COVID-19 from the United States, Italy and Spain. PBMCs, B-cell-depleted T cells, or T cells were the source of the cDNA or gDNA that made up the material.

Donors were grouped by their self-reported clinical history. Under the authors' procedure: Cell counts per sample came from amplifying reference gene primers. Profiling relied on immunoSEQ multiplex PCR, and the TCRdb table lists in-frame clones only, not all of them. V, J and clone size derive from that table, while D and trimming were established from the DNA sequence. The sample carries about 330,000 clones, roughly 90% recorded once. This clonotype was sampled from a woman aged 25 to 45 who had recovered from COVID-19. The sample was PBMCs or T cells enriched from blood (not recorded which).

Here the CDR3 DNA reads TGTGCCAGCAGGGGGGGAAAGATCTACGAGCAGTACTTC. It specifies CASRGGKIYEQYF. The chain combines TRBV12-3 or TRBV12-4 with TRBJ2-7; perhaps TRBD2 as D (6 bases). The V and J ends lost 6 bases and 3 bases respectively, with 12 bases between them. The CDR3 length is 13 residues.